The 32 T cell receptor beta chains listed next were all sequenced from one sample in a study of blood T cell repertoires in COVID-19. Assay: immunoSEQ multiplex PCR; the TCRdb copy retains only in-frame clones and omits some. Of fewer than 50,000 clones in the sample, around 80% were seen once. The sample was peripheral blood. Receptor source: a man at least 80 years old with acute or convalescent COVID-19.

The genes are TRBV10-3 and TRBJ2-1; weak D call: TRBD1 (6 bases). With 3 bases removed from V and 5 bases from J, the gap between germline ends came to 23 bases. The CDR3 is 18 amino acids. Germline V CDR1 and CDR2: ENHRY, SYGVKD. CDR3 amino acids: CAISDPTRQAMRDNEQFF. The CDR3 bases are TGTGCCATCAGTGACCCAACAAGACAGGCTATGAGAGACAATGAGCAGTTCTTC.

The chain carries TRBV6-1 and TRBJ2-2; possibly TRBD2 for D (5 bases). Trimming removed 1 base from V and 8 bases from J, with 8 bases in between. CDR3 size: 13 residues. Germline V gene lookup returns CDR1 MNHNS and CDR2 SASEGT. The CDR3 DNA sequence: TGTGCCAGCAGTGAAGTACGGGAAGGGGAGCTGTTTTTT. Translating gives CASSEVREGELFF.

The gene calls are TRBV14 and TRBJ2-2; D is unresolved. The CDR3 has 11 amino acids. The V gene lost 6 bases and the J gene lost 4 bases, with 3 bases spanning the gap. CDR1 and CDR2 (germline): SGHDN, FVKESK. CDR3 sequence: CASSRTGELFF. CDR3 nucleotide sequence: TGTGCCAGCAGTCGCACCGGGGAGCTGTTTTTT.

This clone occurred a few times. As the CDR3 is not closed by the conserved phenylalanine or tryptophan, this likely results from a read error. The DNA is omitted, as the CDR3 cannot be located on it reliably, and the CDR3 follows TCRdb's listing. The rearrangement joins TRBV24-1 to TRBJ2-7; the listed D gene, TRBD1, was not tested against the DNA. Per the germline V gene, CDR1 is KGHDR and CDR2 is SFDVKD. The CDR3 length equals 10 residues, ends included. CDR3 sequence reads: CATSETGQAI.

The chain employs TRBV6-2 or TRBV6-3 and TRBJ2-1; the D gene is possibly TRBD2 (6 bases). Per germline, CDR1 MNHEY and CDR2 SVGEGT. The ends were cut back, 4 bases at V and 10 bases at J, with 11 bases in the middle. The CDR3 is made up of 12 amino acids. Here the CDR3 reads CASSLLAGEQFF. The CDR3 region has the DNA TGTGCCAGCAGTTTACTAGCAGGCGAGCAGTTCTTC.

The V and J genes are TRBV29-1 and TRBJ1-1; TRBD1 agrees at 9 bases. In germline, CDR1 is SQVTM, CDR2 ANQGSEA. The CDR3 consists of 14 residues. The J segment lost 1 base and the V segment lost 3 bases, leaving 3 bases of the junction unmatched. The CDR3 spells CSVETGGKNTEAFF. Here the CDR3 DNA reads TGCAGCGTTGAGACAGGGGGGAAGAACACTGAAGCTTTCTTT. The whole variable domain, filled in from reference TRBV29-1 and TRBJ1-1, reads SAVISQKPSRDICQRGTSLTIQCQVDSQVTMMFWYRQQPGQSLTLIATANQGSEATYESGFVIDKFPISRPNLTFSTLTVSNMSPEDSSIYLCSVETGGKNTEAFFGQGTRLTVV.

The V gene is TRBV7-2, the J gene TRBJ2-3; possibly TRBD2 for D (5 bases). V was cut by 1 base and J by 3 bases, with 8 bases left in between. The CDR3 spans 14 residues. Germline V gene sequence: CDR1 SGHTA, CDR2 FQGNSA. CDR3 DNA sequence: TGTGCCAGCAGCTTAGGACTAAAAACAGATACGCAGTATTTT. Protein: CASSLGLKTDTQYF.

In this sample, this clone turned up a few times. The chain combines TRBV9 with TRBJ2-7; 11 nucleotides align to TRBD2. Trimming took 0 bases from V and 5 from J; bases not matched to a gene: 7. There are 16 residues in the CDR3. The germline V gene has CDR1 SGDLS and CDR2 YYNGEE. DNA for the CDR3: TGTGCCAGCAGCGTAGCTAGACTAGCGGGGTCCCACGAGCAGTACTTC. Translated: CASSVARLAGSHEQYF.

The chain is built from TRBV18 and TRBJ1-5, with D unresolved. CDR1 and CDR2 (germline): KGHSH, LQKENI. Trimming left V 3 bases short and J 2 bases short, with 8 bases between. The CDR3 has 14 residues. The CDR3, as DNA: TGTGCCAGCTCACCCGGGGTCGGCAATCAGCCCCAGCATTTT. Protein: CASSPGVGNQPQHF.

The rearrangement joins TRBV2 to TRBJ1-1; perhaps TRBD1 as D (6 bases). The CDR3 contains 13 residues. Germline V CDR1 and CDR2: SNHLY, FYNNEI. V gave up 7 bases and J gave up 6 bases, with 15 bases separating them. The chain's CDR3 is CASTKGVRAEAFF. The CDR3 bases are TGTGCCAGCACCAAGGGGGTACGAGCTGAAGCTTTCTTT.

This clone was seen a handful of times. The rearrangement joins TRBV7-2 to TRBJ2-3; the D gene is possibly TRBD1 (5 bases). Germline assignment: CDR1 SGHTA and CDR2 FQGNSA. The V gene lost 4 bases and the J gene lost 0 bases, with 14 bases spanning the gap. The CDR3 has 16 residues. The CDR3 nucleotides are TGTGCCAGCAGCTCACCACGGACACCTAGCACAGATACGCAGTATTTT. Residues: CASSSPRTPSTDTQYF.

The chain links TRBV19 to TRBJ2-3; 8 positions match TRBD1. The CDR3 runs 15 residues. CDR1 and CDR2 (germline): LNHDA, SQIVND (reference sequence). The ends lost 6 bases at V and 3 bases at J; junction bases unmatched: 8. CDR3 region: CASRDRQGRTDTQYF. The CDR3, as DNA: TGTGCCAGTAGGGACCGACAGGGGCGGACAGATACGCAGTATTTT.

The CDR3 reads CASNPNPGYTEAFF. The CDR3, as DNA: TGTGCCAGCAACCCCAACCCGGGGTACACTGAAGCTTTCTTT. The rearrangement uses TRBV9 and TRBJ1-1; D gene uncertain. This CDR3 is 14 amino acids long. Trimming took 6 bases from V and 3 from J, leaving 15 bases between them. Germline V lookup: CDR1 SGDLS, CDR2 YYNGEE.

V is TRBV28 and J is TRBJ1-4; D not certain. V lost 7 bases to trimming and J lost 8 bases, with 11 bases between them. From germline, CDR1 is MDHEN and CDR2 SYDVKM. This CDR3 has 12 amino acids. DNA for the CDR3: TGTGCCAGCACCAGCCCTAGAGAAAAACTGTTTTTT. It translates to CASTSPREKLFF.

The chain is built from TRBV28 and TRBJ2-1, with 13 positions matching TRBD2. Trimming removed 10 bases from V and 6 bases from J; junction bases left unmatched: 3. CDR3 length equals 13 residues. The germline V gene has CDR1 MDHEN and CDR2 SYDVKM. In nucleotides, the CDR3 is TGTGCCACCGGACTAGCGGGAGCCAATGAGCAGTTCTTC. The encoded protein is CATGLAGANEQFF.

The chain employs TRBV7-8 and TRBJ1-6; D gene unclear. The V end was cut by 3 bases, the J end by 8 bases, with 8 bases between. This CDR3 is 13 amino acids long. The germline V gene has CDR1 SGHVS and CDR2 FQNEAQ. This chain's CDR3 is CASSFGDDSPLHF. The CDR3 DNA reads TGTGCCAGCAGCTTCGGGGATGATTCACCCCTCCACTTT.

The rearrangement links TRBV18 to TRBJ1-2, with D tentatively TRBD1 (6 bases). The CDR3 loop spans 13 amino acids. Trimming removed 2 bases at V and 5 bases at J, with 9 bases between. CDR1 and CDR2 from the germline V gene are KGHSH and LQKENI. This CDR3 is CASSPERGYGYTF. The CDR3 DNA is TGTGCCAGCTCACCAGAAAGGGGGTATGGCTACACCTTC.

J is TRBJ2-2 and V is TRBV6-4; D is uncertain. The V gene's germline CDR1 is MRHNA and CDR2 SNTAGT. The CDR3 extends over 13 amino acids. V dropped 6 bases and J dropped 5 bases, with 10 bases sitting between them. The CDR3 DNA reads TGTGCCAGCAGCCGTGATCGGACCGGGGAGCTGTTTTTT. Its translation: CASSRDRTGELFF.

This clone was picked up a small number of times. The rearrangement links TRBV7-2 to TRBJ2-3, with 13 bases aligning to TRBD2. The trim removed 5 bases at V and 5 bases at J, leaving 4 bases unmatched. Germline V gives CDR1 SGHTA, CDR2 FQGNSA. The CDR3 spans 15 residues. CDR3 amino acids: CASSPRLAGGDTQYF. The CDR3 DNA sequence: TGTGCCAGCAGCCCTCGACTAGCGGGGGGAGATACGCAGTATTTT.

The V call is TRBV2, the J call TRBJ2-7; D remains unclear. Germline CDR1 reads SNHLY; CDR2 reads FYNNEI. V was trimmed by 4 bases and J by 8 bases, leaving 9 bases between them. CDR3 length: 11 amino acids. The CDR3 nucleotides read TGTGCCAGCAGTGTAGTGCGTCAGCAGTACTTC. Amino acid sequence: CASSVVRQQYF. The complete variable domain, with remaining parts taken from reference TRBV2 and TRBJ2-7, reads EPEVTQTPSHQVTQMGQEVILRCVPISNHLYFYWYRQILGQKVEFLVSFYNNEISEKSEIFDDQFSVERPDGSNFTLKIRSTKLEDSAMYFCASSVVRQQYFGPGTRLTVT.

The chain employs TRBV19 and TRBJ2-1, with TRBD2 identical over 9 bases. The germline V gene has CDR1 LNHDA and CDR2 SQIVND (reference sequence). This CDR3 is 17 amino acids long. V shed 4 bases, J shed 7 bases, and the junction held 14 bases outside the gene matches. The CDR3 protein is CASSTFQGRGGSNEQFF. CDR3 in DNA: TGTGCCAGTAGTACTTTCCAGGGGCGGGGGGGCTCTAATGAGCAGTTCTTC. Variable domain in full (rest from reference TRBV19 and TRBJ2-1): DGGITQSPKYLFRKEGQNVTLSCEQNLNHDAMYWYRQDPGQGLRLIYYSQIVNDFQKGDIAEGYSVSREKKESFPLTVTSAQKNPTAFYLCASSTFQGRGGSNEQFFGPGTRLTVL.

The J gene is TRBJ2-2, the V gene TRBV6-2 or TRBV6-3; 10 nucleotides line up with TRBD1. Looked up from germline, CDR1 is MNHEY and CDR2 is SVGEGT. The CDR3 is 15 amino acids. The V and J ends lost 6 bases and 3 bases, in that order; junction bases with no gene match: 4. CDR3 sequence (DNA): TGTGCCAGCAGCCCGACAGGGGGCCACACCGGGGAGCTGTTTTTT. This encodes CASSPTGGHTGELFF.

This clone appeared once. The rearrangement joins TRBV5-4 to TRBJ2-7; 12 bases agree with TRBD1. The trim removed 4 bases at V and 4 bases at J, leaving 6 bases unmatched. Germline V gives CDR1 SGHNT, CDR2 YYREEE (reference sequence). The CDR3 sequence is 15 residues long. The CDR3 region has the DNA TGTGCCAGCAGCCCGGGGACAGGGGGCAAGTACGAGCAGTACTTC. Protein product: CASSPGTGGKYEQYF.

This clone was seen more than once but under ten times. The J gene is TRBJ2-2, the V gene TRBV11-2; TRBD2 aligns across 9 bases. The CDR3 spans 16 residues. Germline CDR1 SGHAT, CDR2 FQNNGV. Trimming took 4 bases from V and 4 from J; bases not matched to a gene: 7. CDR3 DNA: TGTGCCAGCAGCTCCGGGCGGGGGGGCGGCACCGGGGAGCTGTTTTTT. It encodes CASSSGRGGGTGELFF.

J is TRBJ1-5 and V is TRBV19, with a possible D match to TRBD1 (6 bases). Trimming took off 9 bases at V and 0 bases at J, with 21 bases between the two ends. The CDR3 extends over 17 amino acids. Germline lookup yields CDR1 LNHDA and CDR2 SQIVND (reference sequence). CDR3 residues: CARTSRRQEDSNQPQHF. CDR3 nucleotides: TGTGCCAGGACTTCCCGTCGACAGGAGGATAGCAATCAGCCCCAGCATTTT.

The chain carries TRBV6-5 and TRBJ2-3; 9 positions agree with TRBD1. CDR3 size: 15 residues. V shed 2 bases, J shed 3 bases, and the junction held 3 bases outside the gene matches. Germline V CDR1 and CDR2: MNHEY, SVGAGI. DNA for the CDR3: TGTGCCAGCAGTTACCGACAGGGGGGGACAGATACGCAGTATTTT. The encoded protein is CASSYRQGGTDTQYF.

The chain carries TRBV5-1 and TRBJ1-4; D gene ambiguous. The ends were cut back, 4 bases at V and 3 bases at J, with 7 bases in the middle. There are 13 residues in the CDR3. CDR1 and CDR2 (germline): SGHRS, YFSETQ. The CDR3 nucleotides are TGCGCCAGCAGCACCAGGCCTAATGAAAAACTGTTTTTT. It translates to CASSTRPNEKLFF. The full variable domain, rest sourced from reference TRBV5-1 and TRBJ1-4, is KAGVTQTPRYLIKTRGQQVTLSCSPISGHRSVSWYQQTPGQGLQFLFEYFSETQRNKGNFPGRFSGRQFSNSRSEMNVSTLELGDSALYLCASSTRPNEKLFFGSGTQLSVL.

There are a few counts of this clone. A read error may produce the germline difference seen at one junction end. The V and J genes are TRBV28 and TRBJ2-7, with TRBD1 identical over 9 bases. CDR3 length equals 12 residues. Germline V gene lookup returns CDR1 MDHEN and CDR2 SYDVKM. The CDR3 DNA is TGTGCCAGCAGTTTCCCCGCCGGGACAGGGAACTTC. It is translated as CASSFPAGTGNF.

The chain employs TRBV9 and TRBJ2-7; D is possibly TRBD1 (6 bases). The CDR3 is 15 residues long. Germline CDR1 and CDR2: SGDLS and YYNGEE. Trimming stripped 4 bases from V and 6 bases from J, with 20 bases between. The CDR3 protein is CASSPQTGLLGEQYF. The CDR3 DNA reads TGTGCCAGCAGCCCCCAGACAGGACTCCTCGGCGAGCAGTACTTC.

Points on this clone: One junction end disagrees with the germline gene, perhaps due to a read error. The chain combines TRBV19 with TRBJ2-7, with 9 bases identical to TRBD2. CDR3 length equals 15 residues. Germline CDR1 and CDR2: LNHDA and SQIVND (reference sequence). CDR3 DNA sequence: TGTGCCAGTAGGGATCGGACTAGCGACTCCGACGAGCAGTACTTC. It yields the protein CASRDRTSDSDEQYF.

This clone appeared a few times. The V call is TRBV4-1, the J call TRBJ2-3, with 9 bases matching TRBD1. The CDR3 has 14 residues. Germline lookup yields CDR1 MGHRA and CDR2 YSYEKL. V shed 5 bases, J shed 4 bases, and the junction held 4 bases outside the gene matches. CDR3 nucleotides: TGCGCCAGCAGCAAACAGGGGGCGGCAGATACGCAGTATTTT. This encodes CASSKQGAADTQYF.

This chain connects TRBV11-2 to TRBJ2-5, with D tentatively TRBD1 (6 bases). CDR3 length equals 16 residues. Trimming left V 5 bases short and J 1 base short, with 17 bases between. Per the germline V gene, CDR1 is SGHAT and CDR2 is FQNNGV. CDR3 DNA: TGTGCCAGCAGCCCATATCCTTCGACAGGCCAAGAGACCCAGTACTTC. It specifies CASSPYPSTGQETQYF.